This TCR beta chain was identified in a study of neurological immune-mediated disorders. The CDR3 contains 21 residues. CDR1 SGDLS and CDR2 YYNGEE come from the germline V gene. The V segment lost 3 bases and the J segment 2 bases; nucleotides outside the gene matches: 18. Ten or more counts support this clonotype. The antigen is not known. cDNA was made by 5'RACE with 10-nucleotide random UMIs. From 15-18 subjects, each sequencing run yielded over 180 million TCR-beta sequences. Each CDR3 protein gets one entry after TCRdb re-called the 5' RACE reads with MiXCR. The repertoire consists of approximately 60,000 distinct CDR3 sequences, with more than 3.5% occurring once and the leading ten covering roughly 2.5%. Points from the study as a whole: The most TCR clonal expansion was seen in HTLV-1-associated myelopathy, and the least was seen in multiple sclerosis, which fell below healthy controls. None of the CDR3 amino acid sequences found in expanded clones was shared across subjects. This suggests that the TCR-beta repertoires were private in all groups.

The chain uses TRBV9 and TRBJ2-3; the match to TRBD2 covers 13 bases. The receptor was derived from a man between 45 and 60 years old with multiple sclerosis. What was sequenced was PBMCs. CDR3: CASSDNPGTSGDKLNTDTQYF. CDR3 DNA sequence: TGTGCCAGCAGCGACAATCCCGGGACTAGCGGGGATAAGCTAAACACAGATACGCAGTATTTT.